The rows below give T cell receptor beta chains drawn from one sample of a study of neurological immune-mediated disorders. TCRdb analysed the 5' RACE reads with MiXCR anew, one entry per CDR3 protein. The table records 39,000 or so distinct CDR3 sequences, approximately 5% of them present only once. The sequencing input was CD4+ T cells from blood. These receptors were taken from a man aged 18 to 30 in good health. CDR3s include the opening cysteine and the closing phenylalanine or tryptophan. D genes are given only for firm matches. Size values are once, few and many counts, or a class for expanded clones, and some rows have none.

V gene	CDR3 length	clone size	D gene	J gene	CDR3 DNA	CDR3 protein
TRBV6-5	15	many	NA	TRBJ1-3	TGTGCCAGCAGTTACTCCAGGGACACTGGAAACACCATATATTTT	CASSYSRDTGNTIYF
TRBV16	17	many	TRBD1	TRBJ1-5	TGTGCCAGCAGCCAATTTGGGGGACAGGGGATGAGACAGCCCCAGCATTTT	CASSQFGGQGMRQPQHF
TRBV5-1	14	many	NA	TRBJ2-7	TGCGCCAGCAGCTTGGTCGGGGCGGCCTACGAGCAGTACTTC	CASSLVGAAYEQYF
TRBV5-1	17	many	TRBD2	TRBJ2-7	TGCGCCAGCAGCCTAACGAGACCGGGACTAGCGGGATACGAGCAGTACTTC	CASSLTRPGLAGYEQYF
TRBV3-1	17	many	TRBD1	TRBJ2-2	TGTGCCAGCAGCCAAGATTGGGGACAGGGAAACACCGGGGAGCTGTTTTTT	CASSQDWGQGNTGELFF
TRBV6-1	14	many	NA	TRBJ2-3	TGTGCCAGCAAACTGGGCGCAGGCACAGATACGCAGTATTTT	CASKLGAGTDTQYF
TRBV20-1	16	many	NA	TRBJ2-2	TGCAGTGCTCCCCCGGGCGGTCGGAGGGACACCGGGGAGCTGTTTTTT	CSAPPGGRRDTGELFF
TRBV6-6	12	many	NA	TRBJ1-6	TGTGCCGGCTGCAGGGACGGTTCACCCCTCCACTTT	CAGCRDGSPLHF
TRBV5-1	15	many	NA	TRBJ2-5	TGCGCCAGCAGCTTGGCTGAAGCGGCGTCCGAGGCCCAGTACTTC	CASSLAEAASEAQYF
TRBV19	13	NA	NA	TRBJ1-6	TGTGCCAGTAGTTCCGGTGGGAATTCACCCCTCCACTTT	CASSSGGNSPLHF
TRBV3-1	15	NA	TRBD2	TRBJ2-1	TGTGCCAGCAGCCAAGCTAGCGGGGTGTACAATGAGCAGTTCTTC	CASSQASGVYNEQFF
TRBV11-2	15	many	TRBD1	TRBJ1-2	TGTGCCAGCAGCTTGGGACAGGGAATCTACGGAGGCTACACCTTC	CASSLGQGIYGGYTF
TRBV29-1	13	many	NA	TRBJ1-2	TGCAGCGTTGATATCGAAGCCAACTATGGCTACACCTTC	CSVDIEANYGYTF
TRBV5-1	13	many	NA	TRBJ2-5	TGCGCCAGCCACTCCCCGAGCGGGGAGACCCAGTACTTC	CASHSPSGETQYF
TRBV6-5	18	many	TRBD1	TRBJ1-1	TGTGCCAGCAGTTACTCGAAGGTTCGGTGGGACAGTAACACTGAAGCTTTCTTT	CASSYSKVRWDSNTEAFF